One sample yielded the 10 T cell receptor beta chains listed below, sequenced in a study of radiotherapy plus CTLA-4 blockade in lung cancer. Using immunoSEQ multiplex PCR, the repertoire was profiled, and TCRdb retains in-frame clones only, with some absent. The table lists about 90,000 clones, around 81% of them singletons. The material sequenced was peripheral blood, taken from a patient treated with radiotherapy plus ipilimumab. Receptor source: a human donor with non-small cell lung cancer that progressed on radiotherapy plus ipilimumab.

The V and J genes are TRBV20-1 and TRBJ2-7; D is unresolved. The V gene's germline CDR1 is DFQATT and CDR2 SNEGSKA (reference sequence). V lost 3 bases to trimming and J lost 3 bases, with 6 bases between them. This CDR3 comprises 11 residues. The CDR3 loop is CSASDGYEQYF. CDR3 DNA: TGCAGTGCTAGTGACGGCTACGAGCAGTACTTC.

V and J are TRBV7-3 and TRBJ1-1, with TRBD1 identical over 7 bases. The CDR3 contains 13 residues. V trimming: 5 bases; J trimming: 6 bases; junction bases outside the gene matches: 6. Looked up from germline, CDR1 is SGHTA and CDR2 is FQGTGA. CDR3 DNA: TGTGCCAGCAGCCTAGGGACAGCTTCTGAAGCTTTCTTT. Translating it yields CASSLGTASEAFF. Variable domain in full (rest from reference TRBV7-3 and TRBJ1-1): GAGVSQTPSNKVTEKGKYVELRCDPISGHTALYWYRQSLGQGPEFLIYFQGTGAADDSGLPNDRFFAVRPEGSVSTLKIQRTERGDSAVYLCASSLGTASEAFFGQGTRLTVV.

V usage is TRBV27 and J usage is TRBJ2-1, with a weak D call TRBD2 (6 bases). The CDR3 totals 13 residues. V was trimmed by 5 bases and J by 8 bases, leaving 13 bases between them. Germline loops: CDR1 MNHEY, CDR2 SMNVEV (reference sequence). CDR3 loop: CASSGGMGYEQFF. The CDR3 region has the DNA TGTGCCAGCAGTGGAGGGATGGGGTATGAGCAGTTCTTC.

CDR3 protein: CASSSLMNTEAFF. The CDR3 nucleotides read TGTGCCAGCAGTTCATTGATGAACACTGAAGCTTTCTTT. The V and J genes are TRBV2 and TRBJ1-1; D unresolved. There are 13 residues in the CDR3. The germline V and J ends were trimmed by 5 bases and 0 bases, with 7 bases remaining between them. Germline V gene sequence: CDR1 SNHLY, CDR2 FYNNEI.

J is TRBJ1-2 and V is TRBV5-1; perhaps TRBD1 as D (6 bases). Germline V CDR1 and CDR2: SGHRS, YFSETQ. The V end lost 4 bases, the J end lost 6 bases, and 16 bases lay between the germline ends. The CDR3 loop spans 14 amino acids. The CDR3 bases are TGCGCCAGCAGCCCCCGGGGGGGCCGGAATGGCTACACCTTC. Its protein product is CASSPRGGRNGYTF.

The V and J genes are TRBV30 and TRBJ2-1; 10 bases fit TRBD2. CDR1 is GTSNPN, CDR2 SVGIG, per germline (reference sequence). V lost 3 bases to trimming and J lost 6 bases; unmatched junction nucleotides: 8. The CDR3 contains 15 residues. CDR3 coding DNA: TGTGCCTGGAGCCTAGGGGGACTAGCGATCAATGAGCAGTTCTTC. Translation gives CAWSLGGLAINEQFF.

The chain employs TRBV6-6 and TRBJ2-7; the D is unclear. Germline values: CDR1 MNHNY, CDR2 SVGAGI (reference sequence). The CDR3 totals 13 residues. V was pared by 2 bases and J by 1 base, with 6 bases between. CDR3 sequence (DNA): TGTGCCAGCAGTTACGAGAGGTCCTACGAGCAGTACTTC. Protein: CASSYERSYEQYF.

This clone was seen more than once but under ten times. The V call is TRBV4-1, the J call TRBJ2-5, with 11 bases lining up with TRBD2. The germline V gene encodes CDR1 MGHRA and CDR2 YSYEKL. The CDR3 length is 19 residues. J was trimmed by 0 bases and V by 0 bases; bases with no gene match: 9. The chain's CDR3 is CASSQDRASGGRYQETQYF. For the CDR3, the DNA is TGCGCCAGCAGCCAAGATCGGGCTAGCGGGGGGAGGTACCAAGAGACCCAGTACTTC.

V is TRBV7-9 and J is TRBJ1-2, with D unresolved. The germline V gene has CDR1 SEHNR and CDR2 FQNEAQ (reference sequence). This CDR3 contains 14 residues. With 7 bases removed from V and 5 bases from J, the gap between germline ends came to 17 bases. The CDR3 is CASTQPPLIYGYTF. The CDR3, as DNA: TGTGCCAGCACCCAGCCCCCGCTCATTTATGGCTACACCTTC.

CDR3 DNA sequence: TGTGCCAGCAGCCCGGGTCAGGGGGTAGTTGGAGAGACCCAGTACTTC. Its translation is CASSPGQGVVGETQYF. V is TRBV11-3 and J is TRBJ2-5; TRBD1 matches 7 bases. CDR1 and CDR2 from the germline V gene are SGHNT and YENEEA. The CDR3 is 16 amino acids. The ends lost 5 bases at V and 4 bases at J; junction bases unmatched: 13.